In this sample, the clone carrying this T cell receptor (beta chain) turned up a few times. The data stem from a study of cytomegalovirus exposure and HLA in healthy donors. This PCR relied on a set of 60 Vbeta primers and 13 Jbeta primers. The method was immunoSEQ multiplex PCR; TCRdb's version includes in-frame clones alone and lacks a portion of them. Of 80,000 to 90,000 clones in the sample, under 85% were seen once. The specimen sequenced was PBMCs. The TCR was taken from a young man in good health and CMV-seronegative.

In DNA form, the CDR3 reads TGTGCCAGCAGCGAACTACCGGGACAGGGTCTTGATGAGCAGTTCTTC. Amino acid sequence: CASSELPGQGLDEQFF. The rearrangement uses TRBV6-4 and TRBJ2-1; 9 positions match TRBD1. CDR1 MRHNA and CDR2 SNTAGT come from the germline V gene. V lost 6 bases, J lost 8 bases, and 14 bases stayed unmatched. The CDR3 loop spans 16 amino acids.